This TCR beta chain was found in a study of patients and donors after allogeneic stem cell transplantation. The V end lost 0 bases, the J end lost 13 bases, and 10 bases lay between the germline ends. The CDR3 is 12 amino acids. Per germline, CDR1 SGHAT and CDR2 FQNNGV. MiXCR, run by TCRdb on the RT-PCR reads, gives a single entry per CDR3 protein. The table shows roughly 940,000 distinct CDR3 sequences, with over 15% occurring only once. The TCR comes from a human donor who was either an allogeneic HSCT recipient or a stem cell or donor lymphocyte infusion donor (not recorded which). It is not recorded whose cells these are; they may come from a transplant donor. V and J are TRBV11-2 and TRBJ2-1, with D possibly matching TRBD2 (5 bases). The source material was blood, either unsorted or a sorted T cell fraction (not recorded which). For the CDR3, the DNA is TGTGCCAGCAGCTTAGATCTAGCACTCCAGTTCTTC. It encodes CASSLDLALQFF.